This record concerns one T cell receptor beta chain sequence. This CDR3 contains 14 residues. Trimming stripped 5 bases from V and 2 bases from J, with 13 bases between. CDR1 is LGHDT and CDR2 is YNNKEL in the germline V gene (reference sequence). This sample was taken from a study of control samples from healthy donors and cancer patients. Repertoires were generated with immunoSEQ multiplex PCR, while TCRdb's copy carries only in-frame clones and drops some. Among almost 95,000 clones listed, about nine tenths were seen once. The genes are TRBV3-1 (or the pseudogene TRBV3-2) and TRBJ2-7; no clear D gene. The source of this sequence is a young woman in good health. Sequencing was done on a sample of blood. This CDR3 is CASSSKTGAYEQYF. CDR3 DNA sequence: TGTGCCAGCAGCTCAAAAACGGGCGCCTACGAGCAGTACTTC.